This T cell receptor beta chain stems from a study of T-cell reconstitution after alpha-beta-depleted transplantation in children. This clonotype was seen a handful of times. The CDR3 spans 16 residues. Per the germline V gene, CDR1 is LGHNA and CDR2 is YSLEER. Trimming shortened V by 2 bases and J by 9 bases, and 21 bases separated the two germline ends. Preparation of the TCRbeta library was carried out with unique molecular identifiers. Via MiXCR, TCRdb re-called the PCR reads, giving one row per CDR3 protein. The sample includes roughly 610,000 distinct CDR3 sequences, about 10% of them seen just once.

Sequencing used PBMCs from the stem cell graft donor, obtained from the stem cell graft. This TCR was recovered from a human donor who donated a stem cell graft to a child with acute myeloid leukemia. This rearrangement joins TRBV4-3 to TRBJ2-3; D not resolved. CDR3 region: CASSQPTRPKMGTQYF. The CDR3, as DNA: TGCGCCAGCAGCCAACCCACCCGCCCGAAGATGGGCACGCAGTATTTT.